The 31 T cell receptor beta chains listed next were all sequenced from one sample in a study of blood T cell repertoires in COVID-19. Method: immunoSEQ multiplex PCR; TCRdb's copy keeps in-frame clones and lacks some. The sample carries 60,000 or so clones, approximately 87% recorded once. Input material: peripheral blood. These receptor sequences come from a man in his sixties with acute or convalescent COVID-19.

J is TRBJ1-2 and V is TRBV7-9; D is undetermined. Trimming took 0 bases from V and 6 from J, leaving 8 bases between them. The CDR3 loop spans 13 amino acids. CDR1 is SEHNR and CDR2 is FQNEAQ in the germline V gene (reference sequence). The CDR3 sequence is CASSLAGSHGYTF. The CDR3 bases are TGTGCCAGCAGCTTAGCAGGGAGCCATGGCTACACCTTC.

The rearrangement joins TRBV5-1 to TRBJ1-1; D gene unclear. The length of the CDR3 is 16 residues. The V end was cut by 0 bases, the J end by 0 bases, with 12 bases between. CDR1 SGHRS and CDR2 YFSETQ come from the germline V gene. The CDR3 coding sequence is TGCGCCAGCAGCTTGGATGCAGGTTCCATGAACACTGAAGCTTTCTTT. It translates to CASSLDAGSMNTEAFF.

The V gene is TRBV15, the J gene TRBJ1-3, with D possibly TRBD1 on 5 matching bases. V lost 0 bases and J lost 4, with 10 bases in between. CDR1 and CDR2 from the germline V gene are LNHNV and YYDKDF (reference sequence). This CDR3 spans 15 amino acids. CDR3 sequence (DNA): TGTGCCACCAGCAGAGATTCGGGGGTCGGAAACACCATATATTTT. Translating gives CATSRDSGVGNTIYF. Variable domain in full (rest from reference TRBV15 and TRBJ1-3): DAMVIQNPRYQVTQFGKPVTLSCSQTLNHNVMYWYQQKSSQAPKLLFHYYDKDFNNEADTPDNFQSRRPNTSFCFLDIRSPGLGDTAMYLCATSRDSGVGNTIYFGEGSWLTVV.

The chain links TRBV10-3 to TRBJ1-2; no definite D call. CDR3 size: 14 residues. CDR1 and CDR2 (germline): ENHRY, SYGVKD. Trimming shortened V by 0 bases and J by 8 bases, and 13 bases separated the two germline ends. The CDR3 protein is CAISESSGSGGYTF. For the CDR3, the DNA is TGTGCCATCAGTGAGTCTAGCGGCAGTGGAGGCTACACCTTC.

This clone was seen a handful of times. J is TRBJ1-1 and V is TRBV5-1; 10 bases match TRBD1. The CDR3 runs to 16 residues. The germline V gene encodes CDR1 SGHRS and CDR2 YFSETQ. V lost 5 bases to trimming and J lost 2 bases; unmatched junction nucleotides: 9. This CDR3 reads CASRSGDRGLNTEAFF. In nucleotides, the CDR3 is TGCGCCAGCAGGTCCGGGGACAGGGGCCTCAACACTGAAGCTTTCTTT.

The J gene is TRBJ1-2, the V gene TRBV27; D unclear. The CDR3 totals 15 residues. Per germline, CDR1 MNHEY and CDR2 SMNVEV (reference sequence). V lost 2 bases to trimming and J lost 5 bases, with 15 bases between them. The CDR3 sequence: CASSLGVNLGYGYTF. DNA for the CDR3: TGTGCCAGCAGTTTAGGAGTCAACCTCGGGTATGGCTACACCTTC.

This clone showed up just a few times. This chain connects TRBV5-1 to TRBJ2-3, with TRBD2 as a possible D gene (5 bases). The V end lost 4 bases, the J end lost 3 bases, and 9 bases lay between the germline ends. Per the germline V gene, CDR1 is SGHRS and CDR2 is YFSETQ. The CDR3 contains 13 residues. CDR3 DNA sequence: TGCGCCAGCAGCCCCGGGGTTACAGATACGCAGTATTTT. This translates into CASSPGVTDTQYF.

The V gene is TRBV28, the J gene TRBJ1-2, with 8 bases identical to TRBD1. Germline values: CDR1 MDHEN, CDR2 SYDVKM. V lost 5 bases and J lost 7; bases outside the gene matches: 15. There are 16 residues in the CDR3. The CDR3 protein is CASSLLVRQGAAGYTF. The CDR3 coding sequence is TGTGCCAGCAGTCTACTAGTCCGTCAGGGGGCGGCTGGCTACACCTTC.

The chain combines TRBV6-6 with TRBJ2-2; 7 bases line up with TRBD2. V trimming: 5 bases; J trimming: 6 bases; junction bases outside the gene matches: 12. Per germline, CDR1 MNHNY and CDR2 SVGAGI (reference sequence). The CDR3 has 16 amino acids. CDR3: CASSGEAGTGAGELFF. As DNA, the CDR3 is TGTGCCAGCAGTGGAGAAGCGGGGACTGGGGCCGGGGAGCTGTTTTTT.

Points on this clone: The germline gene is not matched at one end of the junction; a read error may be the cause. The chain combines TRBV28 with TRBJ2-3, with D possibly matching TRBD2 (6 bases). Germline CDR1 MDHEN, CDR2 SYDVKM. This CDR3 has 14 amino acids. CDR3: CASGFGGTTDTQYF. The CDR3 DNA is TGTGCCAGCGGTTTTGGCGGGACCACAGATACGCAGTATTTT.

The gene calls are TRBV29-1 and TRBJ1-4, with D uncertain. Germline assignment: CDR1 SQVTM and CDR2 ANQGSEA. The CDR3 covers 13 residues. V was cut by 6 bases and J by 0 bases, with 8 bases left in between. CDR3 region: CSVRSATNEKLFF. The CDR3 nucleotides read TGCAGCGTGCGATCTGCAACTAATGAAAAACTGTTTTTT. The full variable domain, its missing parts supplied by reference TRBV29-1 and TRBJ1-4, is SAVISQKPSRDICQRGTSLTIQCQVDSQVTMMFWYRQQPGQSLTLIATANQGSEATYESGFVIDKFPISRPNLTFSTLTVSNMSPEDSSIYLCSVRSATNEKLFFGSGTQLSVL.

This chain uses TRBV5-1 with TRBJ2-2; 8 bases line up with TRBD1. V trimming: 2 bases; J trimming: 6 bases; junction bases outside the gene matches: 6. Germline CDR1 SGHRS, CDR2 YFSETQ. This CDR3 contains 15 residues. CDR3 protein: CASSFPGQAPGELFF. In nucleotides, the CDR3 is TGCGCCAGCAGCTTCCCGGGACAGGCTCCCGGGGAGCTGTTTTTT.

This clone was counted a single time. The CDR3 coding sequence is TGTGCCAGCAGCTGGACAGGGTCAACTAATGAAAAACTGTTTTTT. Translated: CASSWTGSTNEKLFF. This rearrangement joins TRBV7-9 to TRBJ1-4; 8 bases map to TRBD1. The V gene end was trimmed by 4 bases and the J gene end by 0 bases; junction bases not matched to a gene: 1. The CDR3 has 15 amino acids. The germline V gene has CDR1 SEHNR and CDR2 FQNEAQ (reference sequence).

The rearrangement links TRBV9 to TRBJ2-1, with TRBD1 identical over 12 bases. The CDR3 has 15 residues. V gave up 3 bases and J gave up 4 bases; unmatched junction bases: 2. The germline CDR1 and CDR2 sequences are SGDLS and YYNGEE. The CDR3 is CASSGGQGAYNEQFF. The CDR3 region has the DNA TGTGCCAGCAGCGGGGGACAGGGGGCTTACAATGAGCAGTTCTTC.

The chain is built from TRBV7-8 and TRBJ2-1; the match to TRBD2 covers 8 bases. From germline, CDR1 is SGHVS and CDR2 FQNEAQ. The trim removed 5 bases at V and 3 bases at J, leaving 6 bases unmatched. This CDR3 has 15 residues. CDR3 coding DNA: TGTGCCAGCAGCCCAGCGGGGGCCTTCTACAATGAGCAGTTCTTC. It codes for CASSPAGAFYNEQFF.

The chain is built from TRBV9 and TRBJ2-3, with 12 bases lining up with TRBD2. The germline V gene has CDR1 SGDLS and CDR2 YYNGEE. The J segment lost 0 bases and the V segment lost 2 bases, leaving 10 bases of the junction unmatched. The CDR3 covers 19 residues. The DNA for the CDR3 is TGTGCCAGCAGCGTGAGCTGGACTAGCGGGGATCCTAGCACAGATACGCAGTATTTT. Its protein is CASSVSWTSGDPSTDTQYF.

The genes are TRBV4-2 and TRBJ2-1; 7 bases fit TRBD2. Germline CDR1 and CDR2: LGHNA and YNFKEQ. V lost 0 bases and J lost 6; bases outside the gene matches: 8. The CDR3 loop spans 16 amino acids. Here the CDR3 reads CASSQDRSGDFNEQFF. The CDR3 DNA sequence: TGTGCCAGCAGCCAAGATCGAAGCGGGGACTTCAATGAGCAGTTCTTC.

This clone was observed a single time. The V and J genes are TRBV2 and TRBJ1-2, with D unclear. Deletions cut 5 bases from V and 2 bases from J, with 6 bases between. The CDR3 loop spans 12 amino acids. Germline V CDR1 and CDR2: SNHLY, FYNNEI. DNA of the CDR3: TGTGCCAGCAGTACAGAGAACTATGGCTACACCTTC. Translating gives CASSTENYGYTF.

In this sample, this clone turned up a few times. The chain employs TRBV2 and TRBJ1-2; weak D call: TRBD1 (5 bases). Trimming stripped 6 bases from V and 2 bases from J, with 16 bases between. CDR1 and CDR2 from the germline V gene are SNHLY and FYNNEI. The CDR3 is made up of 15 amino acids. CDR3 nucleotides: TGTGCCAGCAGACCCCCAGGGTTACGGAACTATGGCTACACCTTC. Its protein is CASRPPGLRNYGYTF.

The chain couples TRBV30 to TRBJ2-3; 12 bases map to TRBD2. This CDR3 has 18 amino acids. V dropped 5 bases and J dropped 0; count of bases not matched to a gene: 12. The V gene's germline CDR1 is GTSNPN and CDR2 SVGIG (reference sequence). CDR3 loop: CAWYPGTSGPTSTDTQYF. The CDR3 DNA reads TGTGCCTGGTACCCGGGGACTAGCGGGCCTACTAGCACAGATACGCAGTATTTT.

The chain uses TRBV5-8 and TRBJ2-5; possible D gene TRBD2, 6 bases. Looked up from germline, CDR1 is SGHTS and CDR2 is YDEGEE. CDR3 length: 13 amino acids. V was clipped by 4 bases and J by 3 bases, with 10 bases between them. In DNA, the CDR3 is TGTGCCAGCAGCCGACCGGGGGAAGAGACCCAGTACTTC. Its protein product is CASSRPGEETQYF.

This chain links TRBV7-8 with TRBJ1-2; 7 bases line up with TRBD1. Germline V gene data show CDR1 as SGHVS and CDR2 as FQNEAQ. The CDR3 extends over 13 amino acids. The V segment lost 1 base and the J segment 5 bases; nucleotides outside the gene matches: 1. In DNA form, the CDR3 reads TGTGCCAGCAGCTTAGAGGGACAGTATGGCTACACCTTC. Translation: CASSLEGQYGYTF.

This clone was counted once. The CDR3 here is CASSPGGGGTYEQYF. The CDR3 DNA is TGTGCCAGCAGCCCCGGAGGAGGTGGGACCTACGAGCAGTACTTC. The chain uses TRBV7-2 and TRBJ2-7; maybe TRBD2 (5 bases). V was trimmed by 5 bases and J by 2 bases, leaving 16 bases between them. The germline V gene encodes CDR1 SGHTA and CDR2 FQGNSA. The CDR3 extends over 15 amino acids.

The rearrangement uses TRBV9 and TRBJ2-2; TRBD1 is a possible D gene (6 bases). Germline V gene sequence: CDR1 SGDLS, CDR2 YYNGEE. The CDR3 covers 14 residues. The germline V and J ends were trimmed by 4 bases and 2 bases, with 9 bases remaining between them. The CDR3 region has the DNA TGTGCCAGCAGCTTGACAGGCAACACCGGGGAGCTGTTTTTT. Translated: CASSLTGNTGELFF. The variable domain in full, completed from reference TRBV9 and TRBJ2-2, reads DSGVTQTPKHLITATGQRVTLRCSPRSGDLSVYWYQQSLDQGLQFLIQYYNGEERAKGNILERFSAQQFPDLHSELNLSSLELGDSALYFCASSLTGNTGELFFGEGSRLTVL.

The V gene is TRBV19, the J gene TRBJ1-2; 11 nucleotides align to TRBD1. Germline V gives CDR1 LNHDA, CDR2 SQIVND (reference sequence). The CDR3 extends over 15 amino acids. V lost 5 bases, J lost 4 bases, and 6 bases stayed unmatched. CDR3 protein: CASSEDRGPGYGYTF. In nucleotides, the CDR3 is TGTGCCAGTAGTGAGGACAGGGGGCCTGGCTATGGCTACACCTTC. Based on the CDR3 plus reference TRBV19 and TRBJ1-2, the full variable domain is DGGITQSPKYLFRKEGQNVTLSCEQNLNHDAMYWYRQDPGQGLRLIYYSQIVNDFQKGDIAEGYSVSREKKESFPLTVTSAQKNPTAFYLCASSEDRGPGYGYTFGSGTRLTVV.

In DNA, the CDR3 is TGTGCCACCAGTCCGGGGGGCGCAGCACCCCTCCACTTT. It is translated as CATSPGGAAPLHF. The genes are TRBV24-1 and TRBJ1-6; D is possibly TRBD1 (6 bases). The CDR3 has 13 amino acids. V shed 6 bases and J shed 11 bases, with 13 bases lying between them. CDR1 is KGHDR, CDR2 SFDVKD, per germline.

V gene TRBV30 combines with J gene TRBJ2-7; 8 bases line up with TRBD2. This CDR3 has 15 amino acids. Germline-derived CDR1 and CDR2 are GTSNPN and SVGIG (reference sequence). The junction had 9 bases not matched to a gene; V was cut back by 0 bases and J by 5 bases. The CDR3 nucleotides read TGTGCCTGGAGTGTTACGACGGGGGGGCCCCACGAGCAGTACTTC. This encodes CAWSVTTGGPHEQYF.

The V and J genes are TRBV5-4 and TRBJ1-1; no reliable D call. The V and J ends lost 0 bases and 4 bases respectively, with 16 bases between them. CDR3 size: 16 residues. Germline lookup yields CDR1 SGHNT and CDR2 YYREEE (reference sequence). CDR3 residues: CASSLGTIGVRTEAFF. The CDR3 DNA follows: TGTGCCAGCAGCTTGGGAACAATCGGGGTCCGCACTGAAGCTTTCTTT.

This rearrangement joins TRBV11-2 to TRBJ1-3; D uncertain. The CDR3 spans 15 residues. The V end lost 4 bases, the J end lost 0 bases, and 10 bases lay between the germline ends. Germline values: CDR1 SGHAT, CDR2 FQNNGV. The chain's CDR3 is CASSSRSLSGNTIYF. CDR3 coding DNA: TGTGCCAGCAGCTCACGGTCCCTCTCTGGAAACACCATATATTTT.

The CDR3 sequence: CASSLVRGIRQGVNYGYTF. For the CDR3, the DNA is TGTGCCAGCAGCTTAGTGAGGGGGATTAGACAGGGGGTAAACTATGGCTACACCTTC. The chain recombines TRBV7-8 with TRBJ1-2, with 9 bases fitting TRBD1. The CDR3 is 19 amino acids. Germline CDR1 reads SGHVS; CDR2 reads FQNEAQ. The V segment lost 1 base and the J segment 2 bases; nucleotides outside the gene matches: 14.

The chain joins TRBV21-1 to TRBJ2-5; TRBD1 is taken as the D call from the table, unchecked against the DNA. TRBV21-1 is a recognized pseudogene. The CDR3 is 14 residues long. This CDR3 is CASTGRTVQETQYF. For the CDR3, the DNA is TGTGCCAGCACCGGCCGGACAGTGCAAGAGACCCAGTACTTC.